What follows are 10 T cell receptor beta chains derived from one specimen sequenced in a study of T cell responses to AZD1222 COVID-19 vaccine. Some clones are missing from TCRdb's copy, which holds only in-frame ones; the method was immunoSEQ multiplex PCR. The sample carries approximately 170,000 clones, around 93% recorded once. The starting material was peripheral blood, obtained on day 0 of AZD1222 vaccination. The receptors stem from an adult in good health.

The chain joins TRBV27 to TRBJ2-6, with D tentatively TRBD1 (5 bases). Germline assignment: CDR1 MNHEY and CDR2 SMNVEV (reference sequence). V shed 0 bases and J shed 6 bases, with 12 bases lying between them. The length of the CDR3 is 16 residues. CDR3 coding DNA: TGTGCCAGCAGTTTATCCACAGGTCCTGAGGCCAACGTCCTGACTTTC. It encodes CASSLSTGPEANVLTF.

The V call is TRBV10-3, the J call TRBJ2-7, with 7 positions matching TRBD2. This CDR3 contains 13 residues. V trimming: 8 bases; J trimming: 1 base; junction bases outside the gene matches: 5. The germline V gene encodes CDR1 ENHRY and CDR2 SYGVKD. CDR3 nucleotides: TGTGCCATCGCCTGGGAGGGTTCCTACGAGCAGTACTTC. Its translation: CAIAWEGSYEQYF.

The rearrangement uses TRBV19 and TRBJ2-7; the D call may be TRBD1 or TRBD2 (5 bases each). The V end lost 2 bases, the J end lost 5 bases, and 16 bases lay between the germline ends. The CDR3 contains 15 residues. Germline CDR1 is LNHDA and CDR2 is SQIVND (reference sequence). The CDR3: CASSITGLGRNEQYF. CDR3 DNA: TGTGCCAGTAGTATAACGGGGCTTGGAAGGAACGAGCAGTACTTC.

This sequence joins TRBV25-1 and TRBJ2-5; maybe TRBD1 (6 bases). CDR3 size: 15 residues. The V and J ends lost 3 bases and 2 bases respectively, with 13 bases between them. CDR1 and CDR2 (germline): MGHDK, SYGVNS. CDR3 bases: TGTGCCAGCAGTGACCCAGGACAGATTCAAGAGACCCAGTACTTC. Translated: CASSDPGQIQETQYF.

The chain links TRBV5-1 to TRBJ2-7; no firm D call. Germline V lookup: CDR1 SGHRS, CDR2 YFSETQ. Trimming took 0 bases from V and 6 from J, leaving 19 bases between them. CDR3 length: 16 residues. CDR3 bases: TGCGCCAGCAGCTTGGGGCAGCTACTCTTTCCCGCCGAGCAGTACTTC. Translating gives CASSLGQLLFPAEQYF.

The rearrangement joins TRBV28 to TRBJ1-2; the match to TRBD1 covers 7 bases. This CDR3 is built from 15 residues. CDR1 is MDHEN and CDR2 is SYDVKM in the germline V gene. The V gene end was trimmed by 4 bases and the J gene end by 0 bases; junction bases not matched to a gene: 5. DNA of the CDR3: TGTGCCAGCAGTTCAACCGGGACAGCTAACTATGGCTACACCTTC. It encodes CASSSTGTANYGYTF.

J is TRBJ1-5 and V is TRBV6-5; D ambiguous. The CDR3 runs to 13 residues. Deletions cut 0 bases from V and 9 bases from J, with 9 bases between. Germline V gene lookup returns CDR1 MNHEY and CDR2 SVGAGI. CDR3 bases: TGTGCCAGCAGTTACTCGAAATCTTGGCCCCAGCATTTT. Its translation: CASSYSKSWPQHF.

This rearrangement joins TRBV10-1 to TRBJ2-1, with TRBD2 matching 15 bases. The ends lost 2 bases at V and 8 bases at J; junction bases unmatched: 1. The CDR3 spans 15 residues. Germline assignment: CDR1 WNHNN and CDR2 SYGVQD (reference sequence). The CDR3 DNA reads TGCGCCAGCAGTGAGGGACTAGCGGGAGGGGATGAGCAGTTCTTC. It specifies CASSEGLAGGDEQFF.

The chain carries TRBV14 and TRBJ2-1; 8 bases agree with TRBD1. The CDR3 spans 14 residues. Germline lookup yields CDR1 SGHDN and CDR2 FVKESK. Trimming removed 3 bases from V and 9 bases from J; junction bases left unmatched: 7. The CDR3 coding sequence is TGTGCCAGCAGCCACAGACAGGGGAAGAGTGAGCAGTTCTTC. It encodes CASSHRQGKSEQFF.

The chain carries TRBV24-1 and TRBJ2-3; D unclear. Deletions cut 4 bases from V and 4 bases from J, with 11 bases between. The CDR3 loop spans 14 amino acids. Germline CDR1 KGHDR, CDR2 SFDVKD. CDR3 DNA: TGTGCCACCAGTGAGCCCACTGGGTCAGATACGCAGTATTTT. Translated, it gives CATSEPTGSDTQYF.